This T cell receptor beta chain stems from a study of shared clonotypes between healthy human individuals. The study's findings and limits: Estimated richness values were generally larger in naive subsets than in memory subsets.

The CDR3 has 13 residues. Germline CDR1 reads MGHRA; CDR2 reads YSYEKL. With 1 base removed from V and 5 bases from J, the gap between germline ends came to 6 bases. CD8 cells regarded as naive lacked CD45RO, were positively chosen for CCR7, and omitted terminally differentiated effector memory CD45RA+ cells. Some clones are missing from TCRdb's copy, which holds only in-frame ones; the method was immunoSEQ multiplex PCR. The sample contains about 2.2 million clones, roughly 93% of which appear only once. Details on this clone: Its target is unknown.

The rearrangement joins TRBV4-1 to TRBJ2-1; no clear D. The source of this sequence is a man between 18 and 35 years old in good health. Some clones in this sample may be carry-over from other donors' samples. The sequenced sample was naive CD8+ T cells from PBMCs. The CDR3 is CASSQGFNNEQFF. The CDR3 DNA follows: TGCGCCAGCAGCCAAGGCTTTAACAATGAGCAGTTCTTC.